What follows are 19 T cell receptor beta chains derived from one specimen sequenced in a study of shared clonotypes between healthy human individuals (dated by TCRdb to the early 2020s). Receptor amplification or capture employed the immunoSEQ multiplex PCR assay. The clones in this table, taken by TCRdb from immuneACCESS, are in-frame only. Not every clone is retained; where verified, under half of the shortfall comes from an unresolved V gene, and the cause of the rest is unknown. The sample table lists around 600,000 clones, almost 97% of them with a count of one. Roughly 0.055% of the sample rests with the top ten. Sequencing input: naive CD4+ T cells sorted from blood. The cell subset or site tag for this specimen amounts to: CD45RA+ positively selected. The receptors stem from a woman aged 25-40 years in good health.

V gene TRBV18 combines with J gene TRBJ2-5; either TRBD1 or TRBD2 may fit D (7 bases each). The germline V gene encodes CDR1 KGHSH and CDR2 LQKENI. The germline V and J ends were trimmed by 3 bases and 2 bases, with 16 bases remaining between them. The CDR3 loop spans 16 amino acids. The CDR3 sequence is CASSPRAGQRQETQYF. CDR3 nucleotide sequence: TGTGCCAGCTCACCTCGAGCGGGACAGCGGCAAGAGACCCAGTACTTC.

The genes are TRBV19 and TRBJ1-2, with a possible D match to TRBD1 (5 bases). V was clipped by 5 bases and J by 1 base, with 14 bases between them. The length of the CDR3 is 15 residues. The germline V gene has CDR1 LNHDA and CDR2 SQIVND (reference sequence). The CDR3 coding sequence is TGTGCCAGTAGTGCGGGACCCCAGATTAACTATGGCTACACCTTC. Translated, it gives CASSAGPQINYGYTF.

This chain links TRBV10-3 with TRBJ2-7, with 7 bases lining up with TRBD2. The CDR3 is made up of 16 amino acids. The germline CDR1 and CDR2 sequences are ENHRY and SYGVKD. J gave up 5 bases and V 0 bases, and 10 bases lay outside the gene matches. The CDR3: CAISESGGGSGNEQYF. CDR3 in DNA: TGTGCCATCAGTGAGTCGGGAGGCGGGAGTGGGAACGAGCAGTACTTC.

The chain employs TRBV10-1 and TRBJ1-1; no clear D. V was pared by 4 bases and J by 0 bases, with 6 bases between. CDR3 length: 13 amino acids. Per germline, CDR1 WNHNN and CDR2 SYGVQD (reference sequence). The CDR3 here is CASSGQMNTEAFF. In DNA, the CDR3 is TGCGCCAGCAGTGGGCAGATGAACACTGAAGCTTTCTTT.

This chain uses TRBV28 with TRBJ2-3; the D gene could be TRBD1 or TRBD2 (7 bases each). This CDR3 has 16 residues. Germline V gene data show CDR1 as MDHEN and CDR2 as SYDVKM. V was clipped by 6 bases and J by 2 bases, with 18 bases between them. The CDR3 DNA reads as TGTGCCAGCAGCCCACTTACAGGGGACTACACAGATACGCAGTATTTT. It yields the protein CASSPLTGDYTDTQYF. The whole variable domain, filled in from reference TRBV28 and TRBJ2-3, reads DVKVTQSSRYLVKRTGEKVFLECVQDMDHENMFWYRQDPGLGLRLIYFSYDVKMKEKGDIPEGYSVSREKKERFSLILESASTNQTSMYLCASSPLTGDYTDTQYFGPGTRLTVL.

The chain couples TRBV5-1 to TRBJ2-6; D ambiguous. The CDR3 extends over 17 amino acids. Germline V gene data show CDR1 as SGHRS and CDR2 as YFSETQ. Trimming pared 0 bases from V and 0 bases from J, leaving 10 bases between. The CDR3 loop reads CASSLGAISSGANVLTF. The DNA for the CDR3 is TGCGCCAGCAGCTTGGGGGCCATCAGCTCTGGGGCCAACGTCCTGACTTTC.

This rearrangement joins TRBV7-2 to TRBJ2-7, with 8 bases identical to TRBD2. Germline V CDR1 and CDR2: SGHTA, FQGNSA. The CDR3 is made up of 15 amino acids. V shed 3 bases and J 3 bases; nucleotides not matched to a gene: 7. The chain's CDR3 is CASSFWLAGDYEQYF. The CDR3 region has the DNA TGTGCCAGCAGCTTTTGGCTAGCGGGCGACTACGAGCAGTACTTC.

This rearrangement joins TRBV7-9 to TRBJ1-3; D gene uncertain. Trimming took off 3 bases at V and 0 bases at J, with 21 bases between the two ends. Germline V gives CDR1 SEHNR, CDR2 FQNEAQ (reference sequence). The CDR3 extends over 19 amino acids. The CDR3 DNA reads as TGTGCCAGCAGCTTGGACCCGTTTGGGGTGCTGGGCTCTGGAAACACCATATATTTT. This codes for CASSLDPFGVLGSGNTIYF.

The chain couples TRBV10-1 to TRBJ1-4; D is unresolved. Germline V gene lookup returns CDR1 WNHNN and CDR2 SYGVQD (reference sequence). This CDR3 is built from 14 residues. The ends were cut back, 0 bases at V and 8 bases at J, with 10 bases in the middle. CDR3 residues: CASSESVLGEKLFF. The CDR3 DNA sequence: TGCGCCAGCAGTGAGTCGGTGCTAGGGGAAAAACTGTTTTTT.

The chain recombines TRBV7-3 with TRBJ2-1; 7 bases are shared with TRBD2. The CDR3 consists of 15 residues. The V gene's germline CDR1 is SGHTA and CDR2 FQGTGA. Germline trimming cut 1 base from V and 7 bases from J; bases unmatched to any gene: 7. CDR3 sequence: CASSLSLADYNEQFF. CDR3 sequence (DNA): TGTGCCAGCAGCTTAAGTCTAGCGGACTATAATGAGCAGTTCTTC.

The CDR3 protein is CASSLSIQGAHEQYF. CDR3 nucleotides: TGTGCCAGCAGTTTATCTATACAGGGGGCCCACGAGCAGTACTTC. J is TRBJ2-7 and V is TRBV28, with TRBD1 matching over 9 bases. J gave up 5 bases and V 1 base, and 6 bases lay outside the gene matches. Germline V gene sequence: CDR1 MDHEN, CDR2 SYDVKM. CDR3 length: 15 residues.

The CDR3 region is CASSLAGGNSNQPQHF. CDR3 DNA: TGTGCCAGCAGTTTAGCAGGGGGCAATAGCAATCAGCCCCAGCATTTT. This sequence joins TRBV28 and TRBJ1-5; 8 positions agree with TRBD1. Losses at the gene ends were 2 bases for V and 0 bases for J; bases not matched to a gene: 3. The CDR3 has 16 residues. Germline V gene data show CDR1 as MDHEN and CDR2 as SYDVKM.

The DNA for the CDR3 is TGTGCCAGCAGCGTGAACAGAAACTATGGCTACACCTTC. Its translation is CASSVNRNYGYTF. The chain employs TRBV9 and TRBJ1-2; D ambiguous. Germline loops: CDR1 SGDLS, CDR2 YYNGEE. This CDR3 is 13 amino acids long. Trimming stripped 2 bases from V and 2 bases from J, with 7 bases between.

This chain uses TRBV18 with TRBJ1-4, with D hard to call. V gave up 6 bases and J gave up 1 base, with 15 bases separating them. Germline V gives CDR1 KGHSH, CDR2 LQKENI. This CDR3 contains 16 residues. The CDR3 sequence is CASSPGSPGTNEKLFF. DNA for the CDR3: TGTGCCAGCTCCCCCGGGTCTCCAGGAACTAATGAAAAACTGTTTTTT.

The chain couples TRBV6-1 to TRBJ2-7; D may be TRBD2 (5 bases). Germline V gives CDR1 MNHNS, CDR2 SASEGT. CDR3 length equals 17 residues. V shed 3 bases and J shed 0 bases, with 18 bases lying between them. CDR3 sequence reads: CASSEFSGSSLSYEQYF. The CDR3 coding sequence is TGTGCCAGCAGTGAGTTCTCGGGGTCTAGCCTCTCCTACGAGCAGTACTTC.

This clone was seen once. The chain has TRBV18 and TRBJ1-1, with TRBD1 matching 8 bases. The ends lost 5 bases at V and 1 base at J; junction bases unmatched: 3. Germline V gene sequence: CDR1 KGHSH, CDR2 LQKENI. CDR3 length: 14 residues. In nucleotides, the CDR3 is TGTGCCAGCTCAACACAGGGGGGGAACACTGAAGCTTTCTTT. Protein product: CASSTQGGNTEAFF. The entire variable domain, with the rest obtained from reference TRBV18 and TRBJ1-1, is as follows: NAGVMQNPRHLVRRRGQEARLRCSPMKGHSHVYWYRQLPEEGLKFMVYLQKENIIDESGMPKERFSAEFPKEGPSILRIQQVVRGDSAAYFCASSTQGGNTEAFFGQGTRLTVV.

This chain links TRBV7-9 with TRBJ2-2, with D perhaps TRBD2 (6 bases). The CDR3 spans 13 residues. Looked up from germline, CDR1 is SEHNR and CDR2 is FQNEAQ (reference sequence). V was clipped by 3 bases and J by 6 bases, with 8 bases between them. CDR3 bases: TGTGCCAGCAGCTTCCCGGGGGCCGGGGAGCTGTTTTTT. It is translated as CASSFPGAGELFF. Full variable domain (missing parts from reference TRBV7-9 and TRBJ2-2): DTGVSQNPRHKITKRGQNVTFRCDPISEHNRLYWYRQTLGQGPEFLTYFQNEAQLEKSRLLSDRFSAERPKGSFSTLEIQRTEQGDSAMYLCASSFPGAGELFFGEGSRLTVL.

The chain links TRBV19 to TRBJ2-1, with D possibly being TRBD1 (5 bases). CDR1 and CDR2 from the germline V gene are LNHDA and SQIVND (reference sequence). Trimming cost V 1 base and J 6 bases, with 7 bases left between them. The CDR3 contains 13 residues. The CDR3 here is CASSIGGGNEQFF. CDR3 bases: TGTGCCAGTAGTATAGGGGGCGGCAATGAGCAGTTCTTC.

The chain links TRBV5-1 to TRBJ1-3; 7 bases are shared with TRBD1. CDR1 SGHRS and CDR2 YFSETQ come from the germline V gene. CDR3 size: 14 residues. Trimming at V came to 3 bases and at J to 4 bases, leaving 4 bases not matched to a gene. The CDR3 loop reads CASSSQGGGNTIYF. CDR3 coding DNA: TGCGCCAGCAGCTCCCAGGGGGGAGGAAACACCATATATTTT.